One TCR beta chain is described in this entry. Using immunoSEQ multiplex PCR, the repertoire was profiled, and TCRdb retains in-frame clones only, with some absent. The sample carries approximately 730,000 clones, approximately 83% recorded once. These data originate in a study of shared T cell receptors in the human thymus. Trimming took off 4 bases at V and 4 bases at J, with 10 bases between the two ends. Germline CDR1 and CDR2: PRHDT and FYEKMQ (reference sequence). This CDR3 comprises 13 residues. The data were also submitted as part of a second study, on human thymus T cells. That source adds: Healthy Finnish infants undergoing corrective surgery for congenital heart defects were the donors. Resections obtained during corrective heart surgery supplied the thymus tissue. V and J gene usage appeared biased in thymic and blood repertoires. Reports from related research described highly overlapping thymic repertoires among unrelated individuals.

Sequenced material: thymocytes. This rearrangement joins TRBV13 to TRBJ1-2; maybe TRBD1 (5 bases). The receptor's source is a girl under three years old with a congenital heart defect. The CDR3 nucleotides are TGTGCCAGCAGCTCCCTAGGGGCCTATGGCTACACCTTC. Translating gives CASSSLGAYGYTF.